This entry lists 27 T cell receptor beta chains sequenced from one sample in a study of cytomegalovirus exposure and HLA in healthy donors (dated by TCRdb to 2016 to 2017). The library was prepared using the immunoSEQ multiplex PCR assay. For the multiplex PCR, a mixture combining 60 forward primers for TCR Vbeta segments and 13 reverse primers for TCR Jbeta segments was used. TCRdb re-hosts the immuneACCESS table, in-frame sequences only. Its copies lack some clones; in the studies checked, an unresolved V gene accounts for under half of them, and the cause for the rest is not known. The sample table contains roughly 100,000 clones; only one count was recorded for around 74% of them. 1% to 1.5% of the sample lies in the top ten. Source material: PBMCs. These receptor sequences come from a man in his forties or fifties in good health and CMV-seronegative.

CDR3 coding DNA: TGTGCCAGCAGCATACCGACAGTCGGGGAGCTGTTTTTT. Its translation: CASSIPTVGELFF. The chain couples TRBV11-2 to TRBJ2-2; TRBD1 is a possible D gene (5 bases). The V gene's germline CDR1 is SGHAT and CDR2 FQNNGV. The CDR3 length is 13 residues. The V gene lost 5 bases and the J gene lost 7 bases, with 11 bases spanning the gap.

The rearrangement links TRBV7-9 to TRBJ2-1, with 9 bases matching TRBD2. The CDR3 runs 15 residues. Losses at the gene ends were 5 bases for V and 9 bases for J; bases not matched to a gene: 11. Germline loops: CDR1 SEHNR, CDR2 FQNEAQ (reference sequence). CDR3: CASSEPGLALGEQFF. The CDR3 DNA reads TGTGCCAGCAGCGAGCCGGGACTAGCTCTGGGTGAGCAGTTCTTC.

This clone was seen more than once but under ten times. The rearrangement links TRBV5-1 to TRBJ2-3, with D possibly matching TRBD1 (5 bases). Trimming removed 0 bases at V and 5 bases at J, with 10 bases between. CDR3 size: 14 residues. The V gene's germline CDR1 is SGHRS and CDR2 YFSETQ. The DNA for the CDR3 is TGCGCCAGCAGCTTGGGGGGCCCTGGAGATACGCAGTATTTT. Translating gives CASSLGGPGDTQYF. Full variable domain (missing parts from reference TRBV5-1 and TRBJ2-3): KAGVTQTPRYLIKTRGQQVTLSCSPISGHRSVSWYQQTPGQGLQFLFEYFSETQRNKGNFPGRFSGRQFSNSRSEMNVSTLELGDSALYLCASSLGGPGDTQYFGPGTRLTVL.

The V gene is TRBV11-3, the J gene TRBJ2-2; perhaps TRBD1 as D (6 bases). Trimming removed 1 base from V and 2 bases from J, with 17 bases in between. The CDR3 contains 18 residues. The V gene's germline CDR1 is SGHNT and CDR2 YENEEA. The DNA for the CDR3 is TGTGCCAGCAGCTTAGGAGGGGGAACAGCCAAAAACACCGGGGAGCTGTTTTTT. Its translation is CASSLGGGTAKNTGELFF.

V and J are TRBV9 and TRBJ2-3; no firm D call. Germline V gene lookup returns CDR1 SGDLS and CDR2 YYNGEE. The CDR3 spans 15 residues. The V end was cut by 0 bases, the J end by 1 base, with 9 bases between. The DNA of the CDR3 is TGTGCCAGCAGCGTAGGAACACCCGGCACAGATACGCAGTATTTT. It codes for CASSVGTPGTDTQYF.

CDR3 protein: CASSQGLYGYTF. The CDR3 DNA sequence: TGTGCCAGCAGCCAGGGACTCTATGGCTACACCTTC. The chain uses TRBV7-9 and TRBJ1-2; weak D call: TRBD1 (5 bases). The ends were cut back, 5 bases at V and 4 bases at J, with 8 bases in the middle. CDR3 length: 12 residues. The germline V gene encodes CDR1 SEHNR and CDR2 FQNEAQ (reference sequence).

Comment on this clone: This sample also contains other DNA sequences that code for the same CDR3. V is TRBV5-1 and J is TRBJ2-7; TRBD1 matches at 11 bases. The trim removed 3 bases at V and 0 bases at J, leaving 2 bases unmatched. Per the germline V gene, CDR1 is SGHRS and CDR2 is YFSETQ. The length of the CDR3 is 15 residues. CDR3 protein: CASSSGTGGSYEQYF. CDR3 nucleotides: TGCGCCAGCAGCTCCGGGACAGGGGGCTCCTACGAGCAGTACTTC. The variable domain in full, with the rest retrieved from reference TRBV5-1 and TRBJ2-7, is KAGVTQTPRYLIKTRGQQVTLSCSPISGHRSVSWYQQTPGQGLQFLFEYFSETQRNKGNFPGRFSGRQFSNSRSEMNVSTLELGDSALYLCASSSGTGGSYEQYFGPGTRLTVT.

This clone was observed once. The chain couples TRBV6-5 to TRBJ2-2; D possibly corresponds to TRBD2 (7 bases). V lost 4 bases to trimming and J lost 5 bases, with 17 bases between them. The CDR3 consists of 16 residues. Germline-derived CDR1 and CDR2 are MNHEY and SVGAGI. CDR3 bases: TGTGCCAGCAGTTTACCCCCAGGGGAGGGGACCGGGGAGCTGTTTTTT. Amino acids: CASSLPPGEGTGELFF.

The CDR3 sequence is CASSKRTSGGDTQYF. CDR3 sequence (DNA): TGTGCCAGCAGCAAACGGACTAGCGGAGGTGATACGCAGTATTTT. The V and J genes are TRBV13 and TRBJ2-3, with 10 positions matching TRBD2. CDR3 length: 15 amino acids. Germline CDR1 is PRHDT and CDR2 is FYEKMQ (reference sequence). J lost 6 bases, V lost 5 bases, and 8 bases had no gene match. Using reference TRBV13 and TRBJ2-3 for the parts outside the CDR3, the full variable domain is AAGVIQSPRHLIKEKRETATLKCYPIPRHDTVYWYQQGPGQDPQFLISFYEKMQSDKGSIPDRFSAQQFSDYHSELNMSSLELGDSALYFCASSKRTSGGDTQYFGPGTRLTVL.

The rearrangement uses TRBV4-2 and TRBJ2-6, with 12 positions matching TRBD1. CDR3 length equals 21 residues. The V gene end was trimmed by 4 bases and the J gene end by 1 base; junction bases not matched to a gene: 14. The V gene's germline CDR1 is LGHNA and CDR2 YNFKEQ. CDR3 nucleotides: TGTGCCAGCAGCCTCTCCTCCGGGACAGGGGGCTGGGTTTCTGGGGCCAACGTCCTGACTTTC. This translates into CASSLSSGTGGWVSGANVLTF.

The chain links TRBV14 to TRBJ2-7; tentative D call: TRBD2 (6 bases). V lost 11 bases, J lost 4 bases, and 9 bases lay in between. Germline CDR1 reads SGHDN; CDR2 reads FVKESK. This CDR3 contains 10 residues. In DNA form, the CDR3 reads TGTGCCGTTCGGGGGTACGAGCAGTACTTC. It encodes CAVRGYEQYF.

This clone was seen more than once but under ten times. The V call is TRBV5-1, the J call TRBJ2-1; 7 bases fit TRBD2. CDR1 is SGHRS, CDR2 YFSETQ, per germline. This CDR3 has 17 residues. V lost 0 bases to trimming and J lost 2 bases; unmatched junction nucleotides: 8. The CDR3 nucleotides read TGCGCCAGCAGCTTGGATCTGCGGGGGAGGCCCTACAATGAGCAGTTCTTC. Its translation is CASSLDLRGRPYNEQFF.

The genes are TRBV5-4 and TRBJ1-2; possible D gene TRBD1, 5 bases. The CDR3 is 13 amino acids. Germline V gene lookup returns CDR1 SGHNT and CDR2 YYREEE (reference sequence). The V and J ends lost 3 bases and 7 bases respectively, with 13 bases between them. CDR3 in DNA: TGTGCCAGCAGCTGGGACGCGGGGCTTGGCTACACCTTC. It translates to CASSWDAGLGYTF.

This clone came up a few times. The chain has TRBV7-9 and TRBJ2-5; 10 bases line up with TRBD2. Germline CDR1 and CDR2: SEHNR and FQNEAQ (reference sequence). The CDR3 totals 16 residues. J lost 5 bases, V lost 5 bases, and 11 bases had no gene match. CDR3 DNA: TGTGCCAGCAGCCCCGAAGGGCTAGCGGGAGTGGAGACCCAGTACTTC. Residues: CASSPEGLAGVETQYF.

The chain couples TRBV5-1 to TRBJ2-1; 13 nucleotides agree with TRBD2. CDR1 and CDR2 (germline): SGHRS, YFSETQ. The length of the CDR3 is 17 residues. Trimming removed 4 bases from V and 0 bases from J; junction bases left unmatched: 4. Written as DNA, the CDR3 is TGCGCCAGCAGCCCAGGACTAGCGGGGGACTCCTACAATGAGCAGTTCTTC. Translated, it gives CASSPGLAGDSYNEQFF.

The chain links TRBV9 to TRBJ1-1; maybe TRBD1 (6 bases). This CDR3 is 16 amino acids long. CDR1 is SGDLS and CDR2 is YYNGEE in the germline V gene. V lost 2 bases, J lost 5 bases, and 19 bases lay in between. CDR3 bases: TGTGCCAGCAGCGTGGTTCAGGGGACCTATCGGACTGAAGCTTTCTTT. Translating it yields CASSVVQGTYRTEAFF.

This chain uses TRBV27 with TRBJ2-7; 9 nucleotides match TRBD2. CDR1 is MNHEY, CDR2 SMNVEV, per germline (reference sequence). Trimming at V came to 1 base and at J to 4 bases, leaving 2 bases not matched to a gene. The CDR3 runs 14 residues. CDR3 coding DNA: TGTGCCAGCAGTTTATGGGCGGGAGGGTACGAGCAGTACTTC. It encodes CASSLWAGGYEQYF.

In nucleotides, the CDR3 is TGTGCCAGCAGCCAAGAGGGCAGGGGCGAGCAGTACTTC. Protein sequence: CASSQEGRGEQYF. This chain links TRBV4-2 with TRBJ2-7; perhaps TRBD1 as D (6 bases). This CDR3 has 13 amino acids. Germline values: CDR1 LGHNA, CDR2 YNFKEQ. The V and J ends lost 0 bases and 6 bases respectively, with 9 bases between them.

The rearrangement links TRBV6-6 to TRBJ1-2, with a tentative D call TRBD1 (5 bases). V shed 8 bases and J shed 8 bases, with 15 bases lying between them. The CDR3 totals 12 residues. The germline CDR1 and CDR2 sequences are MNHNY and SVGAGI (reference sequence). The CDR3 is CASGRGTNGYTF. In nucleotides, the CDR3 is TGTGCCAGCGGGCGGGGGACCAACGGCTACACCTTC.

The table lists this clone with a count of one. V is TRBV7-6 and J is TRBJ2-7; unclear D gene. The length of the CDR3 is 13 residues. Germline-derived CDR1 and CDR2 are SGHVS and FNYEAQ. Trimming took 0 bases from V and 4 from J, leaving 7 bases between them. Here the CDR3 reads CASSLAAPYEQYF. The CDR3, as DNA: TGTGCCAGCAGCTTAGCGGCCCCGTACGAGCAGTACTTC.

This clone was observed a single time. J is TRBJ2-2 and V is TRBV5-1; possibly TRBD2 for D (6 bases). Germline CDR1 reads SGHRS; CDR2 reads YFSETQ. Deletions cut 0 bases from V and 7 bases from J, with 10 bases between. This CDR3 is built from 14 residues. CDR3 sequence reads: CASSLGAGSGELFF. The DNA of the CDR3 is TGCGCCAGCAGCTTGGGCGCGGGGAGCGGGGAGCTGTTTTTT. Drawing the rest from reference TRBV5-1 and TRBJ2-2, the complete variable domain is KAGVTQTPRYLIKTRGQQVTLSCSPISGHRSVSWYQQTPGQGLQFLFEYFSETQRNKGNFPGRFSGRQFSNSRSEMNVSTLELGDSALYLCASSLGAGSGELFFGEGSRLTVL.

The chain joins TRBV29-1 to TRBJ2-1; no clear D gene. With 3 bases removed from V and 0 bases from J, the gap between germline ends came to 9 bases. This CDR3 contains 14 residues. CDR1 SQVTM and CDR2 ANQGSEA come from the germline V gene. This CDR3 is CSVDGSSSYNEQFF. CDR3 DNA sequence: TGCAGCGTTGATGGGTCTAGCTCCTACAATGAGCAGTTCTTC.

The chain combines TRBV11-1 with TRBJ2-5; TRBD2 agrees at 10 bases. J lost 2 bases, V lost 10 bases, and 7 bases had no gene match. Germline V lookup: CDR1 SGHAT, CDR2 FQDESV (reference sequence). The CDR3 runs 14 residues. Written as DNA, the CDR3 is TGTGCCACCAAACTAGCGGGGCTACAAGAGACCCAGTACTTC. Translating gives CATKLAGLQETQYF.

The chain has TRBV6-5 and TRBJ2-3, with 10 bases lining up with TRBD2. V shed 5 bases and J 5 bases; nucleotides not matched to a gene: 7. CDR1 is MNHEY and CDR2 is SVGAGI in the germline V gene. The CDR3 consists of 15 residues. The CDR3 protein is CASSPGTSGIDTQYF. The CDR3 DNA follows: TGTGCCAGCAGTCCCGGAACTAGCGGGATAGATACGCAGTATTTT.

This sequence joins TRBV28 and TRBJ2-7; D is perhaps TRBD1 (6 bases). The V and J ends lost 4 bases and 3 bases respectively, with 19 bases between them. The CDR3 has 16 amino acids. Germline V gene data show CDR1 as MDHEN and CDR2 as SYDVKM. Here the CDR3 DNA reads TGTGCCAGCAGTTCGATTCGCCGGACAGCCTACTACGAGCAGTACTTC. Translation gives CASSSIRRTAYYEQYF.

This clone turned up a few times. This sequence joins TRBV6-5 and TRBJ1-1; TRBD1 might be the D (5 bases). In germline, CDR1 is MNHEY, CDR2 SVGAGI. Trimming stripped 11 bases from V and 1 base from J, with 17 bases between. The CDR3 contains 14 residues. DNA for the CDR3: TGTGCCGCGGCGAATCGACAGAGGAACACTGAAGCTTTCTTT. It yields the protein CAAANRQRNTEAFF.

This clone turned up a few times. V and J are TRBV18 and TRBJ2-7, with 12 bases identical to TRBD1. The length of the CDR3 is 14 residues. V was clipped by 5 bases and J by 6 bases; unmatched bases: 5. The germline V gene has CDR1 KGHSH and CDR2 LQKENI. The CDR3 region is CASSSGQGASEQYF. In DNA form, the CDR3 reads TGTGCCAGCTCATCGGGACAGGGGGCCTCCGAGCAGTACTTC.